This T cell receptor beta chain originates from a study of blood T cell repertoires in COVID-19 (TCRdb year 2020). As for the study more broadly: Samples covering the acute and convalescent phases of COVID-19 were provided by collaborators in the United States, Italy and Spain. The prospective study material was composed of cDNA or gDNA derived from T cells, B-cell-depleted T cells, or PBMCs. Deeply sampled blood TCRbeta repertoires from subjects exposed to, actively infected with, or recovered from COVID-19 were included in the dataset. The repertoires were released in a freely available public database meant as a resource for research on the immune response to SARS-CoV-2. Samples were obtained from the ongoing ImmuneRACE study (first 160 participants) and from over a thousand subjects provided by 6 global collaborators. Nearly every sample came with metadata listing a de-identified subject ID, COVID-19 status, age in years and sex. HLA class I and class II types, where available, came from metadata supplied by the sample provider rather than from assay-based typing. The paper's findings and limits, for the study overall: How much clinical and demographic metadata was included differed by source and by participant, and the metadata was provided uncurated.

For CDR1 and CDR2, the germline V gene lists SGHDT and YYEEEE. Trimming removed 1 base from V and 10 bases from J; the gene matches leave 9 bases unexplained. Inclusive of the bounding cysteine and phenylalanine, the CDR3 is 17 residues long. Solely the CDR3 DNA is kept, with 51 bases framed from the first base. One collaborating source in Seattle enrolled patients during active infection and followed them longitudinally through the course of disease. Whole blood was collected in K2EDTA tubes by collaborating institutions according to the institutions' own protocols. For TCRbeta analysis, collaborators shipped samples as frozen whole blood, isolated PBMCs, or DNA extracted from either of those sample types. As concerns this clone: Which antigen it targets is not known. Base-call qualities are not available, and no considerably larger clone is one nucleotide away.

TCRbeta CDR3 regions were amplified from genomic DNA by means of the immunoSEQ Assay, a bias-controlled multiplex PCR. On the study's bioinformatics: The number of nucleated cells in each sample was estimated by amplification of reference gene primers within the assay. To quantify the absolute abundance of each unique TCRbeta CDR3 rearrangement, sequence reads were collapsed and filtered. For each sample, productive Simpson clonality was calculated by taking the square root of Simpson's diversity index across productive rearrangements. This immuneACCESS table, as held by TCRdb, lists in-frame sequences with V and J called but not all clones. Of the missing ones, under half trace to an unresolved V gene in checked studies; the others have no known cause. The V and J calls and clone size were taken over from that table, and D and trimming were inferred from the DNA. For this sample the table gives 250,000 to 400,000 clones, of which about nine tenths were detected only once. The ten most abundant clones make up 2.5% to 3.5% of the sample.

The V and J segments used are TRBV5-6 and TRBJ2-1; TRBD2 matches 15 bases in the middle. This TCR derives from a woman in her twenties or thirties with COVID-19, enrolled during active disease. The sequencing input was peripheral blood. The CDR3 region has the sequence CASSLLGGTSGRLEQFF. The bases are TGTGCCAGCAGCTTGTTGGGCGGGACTAGCGGGAGGTTAGAGCAGTTCTTC.